The 15 T cell receptor beta chains given below trace back to one sample, sequenced in a study of cytomegalovirus exposure and HLA in healthy donors. PCR involved 60 Vbeta and 13 Jbeta primers. Produced via immunoSEQ multiplex PCR; TCRdb's table is partial and in-frame only. The sample consists of around 110,000 clones, 77% of them appearing once. The sample comprised PBMCs. These receptors came from a male donor in good health and CMV-seronegative.

The sample holds a few counts of this clone. V usage is TRBV5-1 and J usage is TRBJ1-5; D possibly corresponds to TRBD1 (6 bases). Germline V CDR1 and CDR2: SGHRS, YFSETQ. With 3 bases removed from V and 3 bases from J, the gap between germline ends came to 13 bases. The CDR3 length is 15 residues. The CDR3 spells CASSYDGQPNQPQHF. DNA of the CDR3: TGCGCCAGCAGCTATGACGGACAGCCCAATCAGCCCCAGCATTTT.

As concerns this clone: Other DNA sequences in this specimen translate into the identical CDR3. The chain links TRBV27 to TRBJ2-7; 10 bases are shared with TRBD2. The ends lost 6 bases at V and 1 base at J; junction bases unmatched: 6. Germline V CDR1 and CDR2: MNHEY, SMNVEV (reference sequence). The CDR3 runs 15 residues. Here the CDR3 DNA reads TGTGCCAGCAGGGACCTAGCGGGGGTGTCCTACGAGCAGTACTTC. The encoded protein is CASRDLAGVSYEQYF.

This chain connects TRBV18 to TRBJ1-4; D is uncertain. V was shortened by 3 bases and J by 6 bases, with 8 bases between the two germline ends. This CDR3 has 13 amino acids. Germline lookup yields CDR1 KGHSH and CDR2 LQKENI. The CDR3 bases are TGTGCCAGCTCACCGGGGAGGGATGAAAAACTGTTTTTT. Translated, it gives CASSPGRDEKLFF.

A few counts support this clone. This chain links TRBV19 with TRBJ1-1; no definite D call. This CDR3 comprises 14 residues. V dropped 7 bases and J dropped 6 bases, with 18 bases sitting between them. Germline V gene sequence: CDR1 LNHDA, CDR2 SQIVND (reference sequence). The CDR3 nucleotides read TGTGCCAGTACCCCGGACTCCCGAGTGGCTGAAGCTTTCTTT. Protein sequence: CASTPDSRVAEAFF.

This clone was counted a single time. V is TRBV6-5 and J is TRBJ2-3, with 12 bases that match TRBD2. Trimming removed 7 bases from V and 6 bases from J; junction bases left unmatched: 8. Germline assignment: CDR1 MNHEY and CDR2 SVGAGI. The CDR3 is 15 residues long. CDR3 bases: TGTGCCAGCAAAGCTAGCGGGAGGGCATTGGATACGCAGTATTTT. Translating it yields CASKASGRALDTQYF.

The chain carries TRBV18 and TRBJ1-4; no clear D gene. V lost 1 base and J lost 5, with 11 bases in between. The CDR3 spans 15 residues. CDR1 and CDR2 from the germline V gene are KGHSH and LQKENI. CDR3 sequence: CASSPLGDTNEKLFF. Written as DNA, the CDR3 is TGTGCCAGCTCACCACTCGGAGATACAAATGAAAAACTGTTTTTT.

This chain uses TRBV11-2 with TRBJ2-7; 14 bases are shared with TRBD2. Looked up from germline, CDR1 is SGHAT and CDR2 is FQNNGV. V was pared by 4 bases and J by 2 bases, with 7 bases of the junction left unmatched. The CDR3 covers 17 residues. The CDR3 coding sequence is TGTGCCAGCAGCTCCGGGACTAGCGGGAGAGTCCCCTACGAGCAGTACTTC. Translated, it gives CASSSGTSGRVPYEQYF.

The chain joins TRBV6-1 to TRBJ2-1; tentatively, D is TRBD1 (7 bases). The ends were cut back, 7 bases at V and 4 bases at J, with 11 bases in the middle. CDR3 length: 13 residues. CDR1 MNHNS and CDR2 SASEGT come from the germline V gene. CDR3 loop: CASTTGRYNEQFF. The CDR3 nucleotides are TGTGCCAGCACGACAGGGAGGTACAATGAGCAGTTCTTC.

The chain uses TRBV19 and TRBJ1-5; D not certain. Trimming pared 3 bases from V and 0 bases from J, leaving 12 bases between. CDR1 LNHDA and CDR2 SQIVND come from the germline V gene (reference sequence). This CDR3 spans 16 amino acids. CDR3 sequence (DNA): TGTGCCAGTAGTATCGAGACACAGTATAGCAATCAGCCCCAGCATTTT. Translated, it gives CASSIETQYSNQPQHF.

As regards this clone: The conserved phenylalanine or tryptophan normally closing the CDR3 is absent here, so this likely arose from a read error. The rearrangement links TRBV4-1 to TRBJ2-7; perhaps TRBD1 as D (6 bases). The CDR3 has 15 amino acids. CDR1 and CDR2 from the germline V gene are MGHRA and YSYEKL. Deletions cut 1 base from V and 0 bases from J, with 10 bases between. This CDR3 is CASSQGPGASYEQYL. The CDR3 DNA reads as TGCGCCAGCAGCCAAGGCCCAGGGGCCTCCTACGAGCAGTACCTC.

This clone occurred a few times. This chain uses TRBV10-3 with TRBJ2-5; 10 positions match TRBD2. The end of the DNA fits TRBJ2-7 better, so the J call may be wrong. This CDR3 is built from 15 residues. Per germline, CDR1 ENHRY and CDR2 SYGVKD. CDR3 nucleotides: TGTGCCATCAGTGACCTAGCGGGAGCCCTCTACGAGCAGTACTTC. Encoded protein: CAISDLAGALYEQYF.

This chain joins TRBV6-1 and TRBJ2-1; D unclear. Trimming removed 6 bases from V and 6 bases from J, with 9 bases in between. This CDR3 has 12 amino acids. The V gene's germline CDR1 is MNHNS and CDR2 SASEGT. As DNA, the CDR3 is TGTGCCAGCAGCCATGGAGTCAATGAGCAGTTCTTC. Translated: CASSHGVNEQFF.

This chain uses TRBV4-1 with TRBJ1-5; 9 positions agree with TRBD1. Germline trimming cut 6 bases from V and 3 bases from J; bases unmatched to any gene: 6. The CDR3 covers 15 residues. The germline gives CDR1 MGHRA, CDR2 YSYEKL. CDR3 nucleotide sequence: TGCGCCAGCAGACCGGGACAGGGTGACAATCAGCCCCAGCATTTT. Residues: CASRPGQGDNQPQHF.

V usage is TRBV18 and J usage is TRBJ1-1; D gene uncertain. Trimming stripped 6 bases from V and 6 bases from J, with 11 bases between. Germline V CDR1 and CDR2: KGHSH, LQKENI. The CDR3 is 12 amino acids. CDR3 loop: CASSPFYAEAFF. For the CDR3, the DNA is TGTGCCAGCTCTCCCTTCTATGCTGAAGCTTTCTTT.

This rearrangement joins TRBV7-7 to TRBJ2-3; 11 nucleotides align to TRBD2. The germline V gene has CDR1 SSHAT and CDR2 FNYEAQ (reference sequence). The J segment lost 2 bases and the V segment lost 5 bases, leaving 6 bases of the junction unmatched. This CDR3 has 16 residues. This CDR3 reads CASSPGTSGNTDTQYF. CDR3 coding DNA: TGTGCCAGCAGCCCCGGGACTAGCGGAAACACAGATACGCAGTATTTT.